These 21 T cell receptor beta chains share one sample of origin, sequenced in a study of beta chain features in type 1 diabetes. Reverse transcription of all isolated RNA meant that expressed TCRB transcripts were sequenced. TCRdb's copy holds only in-frame clones and misses some; the assay was immunoSEQ multiplex PCR. The sample has about 410,000 clones, approximately 15% seen once. Material: naive CD4+ T cells from blood. Every receptor here comes from a man aged 30-40 years in good health.

This clone came up a few times. The V and J genes are TRBV5-1 and TRBJ2-5; tentative D call: TRBD2 (5 bases). The germline V gene has CDR1 SGHRS and CDR2 YFSETQ. The CDR3 is 16 residues long. The V and J ends lost 4 bases and 4 bases respectively, with 20 bases between them. The CDR3 coding sequence is TGCGCCAGCAGCCGGAGTGCGGGCAGCATGGGAGAGACCCAGTACTTC. This gives the protein CASSRSAGSMGETQYF.

The V gene is TRBV4-2, the J gene TRBJ2-3, with 15 bases aligning to TRBD2. Trimming removed 4 bases from V and 1 base from J; junction bases left unmatched: 12. The CDR3 has 20 amino acids. Germline V CDR1 and CDR2: LGHNA, YNFKEQ. The CDR3 sequence is CASSLGTSGGLLSRTDTQYF. Written as DNA, the CDR3 is TGTGCCAGCAGCCTAGGGACTAGCGGGGGGCTTCTTTCTCGCACAGATACGCAGTATTTT.

The genes are TRBV7-8 and TRBJ1-6; D remains unclear. CDR1 and CDR2 from the germline V gene are SGHVS and FQNEAQ. The CDR3 totals 16 residues. V lost 5 bases and J 9 bases, leaving 20 bases between the germline ends. CDR3 sequence (DNA): TGTGCCAGCAGCCCCCTCCGGCGGGATGATGGTTCACCCCTCCACTTT. This encodes CASSPLRRDDGSPLHF.

This chain uses TRBV7-2 with TRBJ1-5, with D possibly matching TRBD1 (6 bases). Germline loops: CDR1 SGHTA, CDR2 FQGNSA. CDR3 length: 15 amino acids. With 6 bases removed from V and 0 bases from J, the gap between germline ends came to 12 bases. The CDR3 loop reads CASSPGTNSNQPQHF. The DNA for the CDR3 is TGTGCCAGCAGTCCCGGGACAAATAGCAATCAGCCCCAGCATTTT.

The gene calls are TRBV7-2 and TRBJ2-7, with 12 bases matching TRBD1. The V gene's germline CDR1 is SGHTA and CDR2 FQGNSA. J lost 5 bases, V lost 2 bases, and 4 bases had no gene match. The CDR3 contains 15 residues. The CDR3 is CASSLRGTGGNEQYF. In DNA form, the CDR3 reads TGTGCCAGCAGCTTACGGGGGACAGGGGGCAACGAGCAGTACTTC.

This clone has a handful of counts. The chain links TRBV7-2 to TRBJ2-5; no clear D gene. The CDR3 length is 12 residues. CDR1 and CDR2 from the germline V gene are SGHTA and FQGNSA. V was trimmed by 5 bases and J by 4 bases, leaving 8 bases between them. The CDR3 region has the DNA TGTGCCAGCAGCCGAGGTTTAGAGACCCAGTACTTC. Amino acid sequence: CASSRGLETQYF. Looking up the rest from reference TRBV7-2 and TRBJ2-5 gives the full variable domain: GAGVSQSPSNKVTEKGKDVELRCDPISGHTALYWYRQSLGQGLEFLIYFQGNSAPDKSGLPSDRFSAERTGGSVSTLTIQRTQQEDSAVYLCASSRGLETQYFGPGTRLLVL.

The J gene is TRBJ2-1, the V gene TRBV4-3, with D unclear. The CDR3 is 16 residues long. Germline loops: CDR1 LGHNA, CDR2 YSLEER. V dropped 0 bases and J dropped 11 bases, with 20 bases sitting between them. The CDR3 DNA reads TGCGCCAGCAGCCAAGATATCAGGTCGATGGTCTCTAAGCAGTTCTTC. Protein: CASSQDIRSMVSKQFF.

The CDR3 DNA is TGTGCCAGCAGTCCGCAGGGGATAGCCAAAAACATTCAGTACTTC. It specifies CASSPQGIAKNIQYF. The gene calls are TRBV9 and TRBJ2-4, with D possibly matching TRBD1 (6 bases). V was pared by 5 bases and J by 0 bases, with 12 bases between. Germline V gene data show CDR1 as SGDLS and CDR2 as YYNGEE. The CDR3 totals 15 residues.

This clone was recorded a few times. This sequence joins TRBV9 and TRBJ2-3; the D gene is possibly TRBD1 (6 bases). The germline gives CDR1 SGDLS, CDR2 YYNGEE. There are 14 residues in the CDR3. Trimming shortened V by 9 bases and J by 4 bases, and 18 bases separated the two germline ends. CDR3 bases: TGTGCCAACCTAGTCGGACAGCCGGCAGATACGCAGTATTTT. Residues: CANLVGQPADTQYF.

V usage is TRBV7-7 and J usage is TRBJ2-7; TRBD2 aligns across 8 bases. This CDR3 has 14 residues. Germline V gives CDR1 SSHAT, CDR2 FNYEAQ (reference sequence). CDR3 in DNA: TGTGCTAGCAGCTTAAGCGGGGGCGCGTACGAGCAGTACGTC. It is translated as CASSLSGGAYEQYV.

This clone was observed a single time. The chain couples TRBV7-3 to TRBJ1-1, with D perhaps TRBD1 (5 bases). Trimming cost V 0 bases and J 4 bases, with 12 bases left between them. The CDR3 spans 15 residues. CDR1 is SGHTA, CDR2 FQGTGA, per germline. In DNA form, the CDR3 reads TGTGCCAGCAGCTTAACGGGTCTGGGGACCACTGAAGCTTTCTTT. Translated: CASSLTGLGTTEAFF.

This chain uses TRBV10-3 with TRBJ2-3; D not resolved. V lost 2 bases, J lost 10 bases, and 7 bases lay in between. This CDR3 spans 11 amino acids. CDR1 is ENHRY, CDR2 SYGVKD, per germline. CDR3 bases: TGTGCCATCAGTGAGCAAGGGCCGCAGTATTTT. Protein: CAISEQGPQYF.

This clone was seen only a few times. This sequence joins TRBV7-2 and TRBJ2-3; the match to TRBD2 covers 8 bases. The CDR3 is 16 residues long. V was clipped by 8 bases and J by 0 bases; unmatched bases: 10. Germline V gene sequence: CDR1 SGHTA, CDR2 FQGNSA. The CDR3, as DNA: TGTGCCAGCCGCTCCTCGGCGGGGGGCAGCACAGATACGCAGTATTTT. Amino acid sequence: CASRSSAGGSTDTQYF.

The CDR3 bases are TGCGCCAGCAGCCAGAAGGGACAGGGCTTTTCCGGGGAGCTGTTTTTT. Translation gives CASSQKGQGFSGELFF. This chain links TRBV4-1 with TRBJ2-2; 9 bases match TRBD1. Germline CDR1 MGHRA, CDR2 YSYEKL. The CDR3 length is 16 residues. J lost 6 bases, V lost 3 bases, and 8 bases had no gene match.

There are a few counts of this clone. The chain carries TRBV13 and TRBJ2-1; 14 positions agree with TRBD2. Germline-derived CDR1 and CDR2 are PRHDT and FYEKMQ (reference sequence). The junction had 6 bases not matched to a gene; V was cut back by 5 bases and J by 9 bases. The CDR3 totals 15 residues. Here the CDR3 reads CASSAQGLAGVEQFF. The CDR3 bases are TGTGCCAGCAGCGCCCAGGGACTAGCGGGAGTTGAGCAGTTCTTC.

This clone was seen only a few times. CDR3 residues: CASSPGQGIETQYF. The CDR3 DNA reads TGCGCCAGCAGCCCGGGACAGGGGATAGAGACCCAGTACTTC. The chain carries TRBV4-3 and TRBJ2-5, with 10 bases lining up with TRBD1. V lost 4 bases to trimming and J lost 4 bases; unmatched junction nucleotides: 3. Germline V gene lookup returns CDR1 LGHNA and CDR2 YSLEER. The CDR3 is 14 residues long.

The chain carries TRBV28 and TRBJ1-2; TRBD1 aligns across 7 bases. The germline V gene encodes CDR1 MDHEN and CDR2 SYDVKM. The length of the CDR3 is 18 residues. V trimming: 5 bases; J trimming: 0 bases; junction bases outside the gene matches: 15. The CDR3 DNA reads TGTGCCAGCAGTATACAACTAGGGACAGCGGAACCTAACTATGGCTACACCTTC. It yields the protein CASSIQLGTAEPNYGYTF.

In its sample, this clone was seen a few times. The gene calls are TRBV15 and TRBJ1-2; D is unresolved. Germline values: CDR1 LNHNV, CDR2 YYDKDF (reference sequence). This CDR3 has 17 amino acids. Deletions cut 5 bases from V and 6 bases from J, with 25 bases between. CDR3 in DNA: TGTGCCACCAGCGCGCTTGGGTACAACCTTAACAGCGATGGCTACACCTTC. It specifies CATSALGYNLNSDGYTF.

The chain has TRBV7-2 and TRBJ1-4, with 10 bases fitting TRBD1. CDR1 and CDR2 from the germline V gene are SGHTA and FQGNSA. Unmatched junction bases numbered 6, after V lost 3 bases and J lost 8 bases. The CDR3 spans 15 residues. CDR3: CASSFDRGRQEKLFF. The CDR3 region has the DNA TGTGCCAGCAGCTTCGACAGGGGGCGTCAGGAAAAACTGTTTTTT.

This clone was seen a few times. The chain carries TRBV21-1 and TRBJ2-7; the D call TRBD1 from the table was never checked on the DNA. TRBV21-1 is given as a pseudogene. This CDR3 is 13 amino acids long. The CDR3 loop reads CASSKGTQYEQYF. In DNA form, the CDR3 reads TGTGCCAGCAGCAAAGGGACACAATACGAGCAGTACTTC.

The V gene is TRBV7-9, the J gene TRBJ2-5; D unclear. The length of the CDR3 is 15 residues. Germline lookup yields CDR1 SEHNR and CDR2 FQNEAQ (reference sequence). V lost 0 bases to trimming and J lost 1 base, with 9 bases between them. CDR3: CASSLAAVVQETQYF. The CDR3 DNA reads as TGTGCCAGCAGCTTAGCGGCGGTGGTCCAAGAGACCCAGTACTTC.